The 5 T cell receptor beta chains in this list originate from one sample, sequenced in a study of cytomegalovirus exposure and HLA in healthy donors (dated by TCRdb to 2017 to 2019). The library was made by the immunoSEQ multiplex PCR assay. For the multiplex PCR, a mixture combining 60 forward primers for TCR Vbeta segments and 13 reverse primers for TCR Jbeta segments was used. TCRdb carries this immuneACCESS record with in-frame sequences only. Its versions omit some clonotypes, under half of them owing to an unresolved V gene in the studies checked, with the rest unexplained. The sample has tens of thousands of clones on record, around three quarters of them singletons. The biggest ten clones account for approximately 7.8% of the sample. The specimen was PBMCs. The receptors derive from a man aged 55 to 70 in good health and CMV-seronegative.

V and J are TRBV6-5 and TRBJ2-5, with a weak D call TRBD2 (5 bases). Germline assignment: CDR1 MNHEY and CDR2 SVGAGI. The germline V and J ends were trimmed by 6 bases and 1 base, with 12 bases remaining between them. The CDR3 is 14 residues long. The CDR3 spells CASSSGGGQETQYF. CDR3 bases: TGTGCCAGCAGCAGTGGAGGAGGCCAAGAGACCCAGTACTTC.

The chain joins TRBV4-3 to TRBJ2-7; tentative D call: TRBD2 (6 bases). V was clipped by 0 bases and J by 2 bases, with 17 bases between them. Germline lookup yields CDR1 LGHNA and CDR2 YSLEER. CDR3 length: 17 residues. CDR3 region: CASSQDTRRGVPYEQYF. The CDR3 bases are TGCGCCAGCAGCCAAGATACCCGGCGCGGGGTCCCCTACGAGCAGTACTTC.

The chain couples TRBV2 to TRBJ2-7, with 9 nucleotides matching TRBD1. The CDR3 spans 14 residues. Per the germline V gene, CDR1 is SNHLY and CDR2 is FYNNEI. V lost 7 bases and J lost 2; bases outside the gene matches: 6. For the CDR3, the DNA is TGTGCCAGCAAAGATGACAGGGGGGCCTACGAGCAGTACTTC. The encoded protein is CASKDDRGAYEQYF.

This chain connects TRBV11-3 to TRBJ2-1; 7 bases are a match to TRBD1. CDR3 length: 15 amino acids. Looked up from germline, CDR1 is SGHNT and CDR2 is YENEEA. V dropped 0 bases and J dropped 4; count of bases not matched to a gene: 3. Here the CDR3 DNA reads TGTGCCAGCAGCTTAGACGGACAGGTGTACAATGAGCAGTTCTTC. The encoded protein is CASSLDGQVYNEQFF.

This clone was picked up a small number of times. The chain carries TRBV30 and TRBJ1-2; D may be TRBD1 (5 bases). The CDR3 contains 14 residues. Trimming stripped 4 bases from V and 4 bases from J, with 16 bases between. Germline loops: CDR1 GTSNPN, CDR2 SVGIG (reference sequence). The CDR3 loop is CAWTRHRDSYGYTF. CDR3 coding DNA: TGTGCCTGGACCCGCCACCGGGACTCCTATGGCTACACCTTC.